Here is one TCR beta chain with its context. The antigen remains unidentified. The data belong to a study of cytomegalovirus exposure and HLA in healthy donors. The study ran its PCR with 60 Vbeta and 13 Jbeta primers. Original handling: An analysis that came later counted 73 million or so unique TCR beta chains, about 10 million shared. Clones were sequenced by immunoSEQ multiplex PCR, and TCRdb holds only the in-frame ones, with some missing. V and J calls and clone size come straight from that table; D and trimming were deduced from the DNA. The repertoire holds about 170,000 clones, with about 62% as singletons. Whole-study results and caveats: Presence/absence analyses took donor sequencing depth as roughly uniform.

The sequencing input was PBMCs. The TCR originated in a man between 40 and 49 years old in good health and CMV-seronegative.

The CDR3 region has the DNA TGCGCCAGCAGCCAAGCGGGAGAAAGGAGGTACGAGCAGTACTTC. It codes for CASSQAGERRYEQYF. This chain connects TRBV4-1 to TRBJ2-7, with TRBD2 as a possible D gene (6 bases). The germline V gene has CDR1 MGHRA and CDR2 YSYEKL. The CDR3 sequence is 15 residues long. The germline V and J ends were trimmed by 1 base and 4 bases, with 14 bases remaining between them.